This TCR beta chain was found in a study of long-term antiretroviral therapy in people with HIV. As for the study in general: The 2015 recommendation for immediate ART came about a decade after the earliest samples.

At the survey level, the v3.0 immunoSEQ assay was run. Sequencing of each sample targeted about 35,000-50,000 T-cell genomes. Clones were sequenced by immunoSEQ multiplex PCR, and TCRdb holds only the in-frame ones, with some missing. The sample lists about 27,000 clones, about 82% occurring once. This clone was seen a few times. V shed 2 bases and J shed 6 bases, with 10 bases lying between them. CDR3 length: 13 residues. The germline gives CDR1 SEHNR, CDR2 FQNEAQ (reference sequence). The starting material was unsorted PBMCs, obtained 0.8 years before starting antiretroviral therapy. The sequence was collected from a young man with HIV. The chain is built from TRBV7-9 and TRBJ1-2; a possible D gene is TRBD1 (5 bases). This chain's CDR3 is CASSLRDDDGYTF. DNA of the CDR3: TGTGCCAGCAGCTTAAGGGACGACGATGGCTACACCTTC.